A single sample is the source of the 25 T cell receptor beta chains below, sequenced in a study of radiotherapy plus CTLA-4 blockade in lung cancer (dated by TCRdb to between 2018 and 2020). Library preparation used the immunoSEQ multiplex PCR assay. TCRdb retrieved this table from immuneACCESS and kept in-frame rearrangements only. Not all clones are present; in checked studies, unresolved V genes account for under half, and no reason is known for the remainder. This sample comprises about 82,000 clones, about three quarters of them detected only once. In total, the top ten clones hold 11% to 15% of the sample. The sequencing used peripheral blood, collected from a patient treated with radiotherapy plus ipilimumab. These receptors were collected from a human donor with non-small cell lung cancer that progressed on radiotherapy plus ipilimumab.

This chain uses TRBV7-2 with TRBJ1-1, with 7 bases that match TRBD1. The germline V gene encodes CDR1 SGHTA and CDR2 FQGNSA. V shed 5 bases and J 4 bases; nucleotides not matched to a gene: 7. The CDR3 runs 14 residues. Here the CDR3 DNA reads TGTGCCAGCAGCGCGCAGTCAGGGGGCACTGAAGCTTTCTTT. Protein: CASSAQSGGTEAFF.

The chain has TRBV7-2 and TRBJ2-7, with D unclear. Trimming took off 1 base at V and 1 base at J, with 8 bases between the two ends. The CDR3 runs to 14 residues. Germline V lookup: CDR1 SGHTA, CDR2 FQGNSA. DNA for the CDR3: TGTGCCAGCAGCTTAGTAGTCAGATCCTACGAGCAGTACTTC. Translated, it gives CASSLVVRSYEQYF.

The V call is TRBV7-9, the J call TRBJ2-2; D is undetermined. With 1 base removed from V and 3 bases from J, the gap between germline ends came to 9 bases. Germline V CDR1 and CDR2: SEHNR, FQNEAQ (reference sequence). This CDR3 is 15 amino acids long. The CDR3 sequence: CASSLGRTDTGELFF. The CDR3 nucleotides are TGTGCCAGCAGCTTAGGGCGGACGGACACCGGGGAGCTGTTTTTT. The full variable domain, rest sourced from reference TRBV7-9 and TRBJ2-2, is DTGVSQNPRHKITKRGQNVTFRCDPISEHNRLYWYRQTLGQGPEFLTYFQNEAQLEKSRLLSDRFSAERPKGSFSTLEIQRTEQGDSAMYLCASSLGRTDTGELFFGEGSRLTVL.

The chain employs TRBV4-3 and TRBJ2-7; 8 bases align to TRBD1. After removal of 2 bases from V and 7 bases from J, the junction contained 13 bases not matched to a gene. This CDR3 is built from 16 residues. The germline V gene encodes CDR1 LGHNA and CDR2 YSLEER. CDR3 DNA: TGCGCCAGCAGCCAAAACCCCGGACAGGGACGGGGAGAGCAGTACTTC. It encodes CASSQNPGQGRGEQYF.

This chain uses TRBV6-6 with TRBJ2-3; tentatively, D is TRBD2 (5 bases). CDR1 is MNHNY and CDR2 is SVGAGI in the germline V gene (reference sequence). CDR3 length equals 16 residues. The V end was cut by 1 base, the J end by 4 bases, with 15 bases between. Here the CDR3 DNA reads TGTGCCAGCAGTTACTTCGCGGCCGTGGAGGCAGATACGCAGTATTTT. It specifies CASSYFAAVEADTQYF.

The chain links TRBV5-5 to TRBJ1-5; 8 nucleotides align to TRBD1. Germline V gives CDR1 SGHKS, CDR2 YYEKEE (reference sequence). Trimming cost V 2 bases and J 5 bases; bases outside gene matches: 6. The CDR3 covers 15 residues. The CDR3 sequence is CASSFWTGTDQPQHF. The CDR3 DNA is TGTGCCAGCAGCTTCTGGACAGGGACAGATCAGCCCCAGCATTTT.

The chain is built from TRBV7-9 and TRBJ1-2; weak D call: TRBD1 (5 bases). The V gene's germline CDR1 is SEHNR and CDR2 FQNEAQ (reference sequence). V lost 1 base and J 8 bases, leaving 17 bases between the germline ends. This CDR3 comprises 15 residues. The DNA of the CDR3 is TGTGCCAGCAGCTTAGTACGGGACGGCCTCCAAGGCTACACCTTC. It translates to CASSLVRDGLQGYTF.

The chain employs TRBV28 and TRBJ1-1; no clear D gene. V shed 3 bases and J shed 3 bases, with 5 bases lying between them. Germline CDR1 MDHEN, CDR2 SYDVKM. The CDR3 is made up of 12 amino acids. CDR3 loop: CASSFRDTEAFF. CDR3 DNA: TGTGCCAGCAGTTTTAGGGACACTGAAGCTTTCTTT.

V gene TRBV28 combines with J gene TRBJ2-5; D ambiguous. The CDR3 is made up of 11 amino acids. Trimming took 5 bases from V and 1 from J, leaving 2 bases between them. Germline CDR1 is MDHEN and CDR2 is SYDVKM. This chain's CDR3 is CASSTQETQYF. As DNA, the CDR3 is TGTGCCAGCAGTACCCAAGAGACCCAGTACTTC.

The table lists this clone with a count of one. The rearrangement links TRBV10-2 to TRBJ1-4, with a weak D call TRBD1 (5 bases). Trimming removed 5 bases from V and 6 bases from J, with 10 bases in between. CDR1 and CDR2 from the germline V gene are WSHSY and SAAADI. This CDR3 comprises 13 residues. This chain's CDR3 is CASSPGGYEKLFF. CDR3 nucleotides: TGCGCCAGCAGTCCGGGGGGATATGAAAAACTGTTTTTT.

The V call is TRBV21-1, the J call TRBJ2-3; TRBD1 is taken as the D call from the table, unchecked against the DNA. TRBV21-1 is given as a pseudogene. CDR3 length equals 16 residues. CDR3 sequence (DNA): TGTGCCAGCAGCCGTTTCCGGGACAGGGCTTCAGATACGCAGTATTTT. This translates into CASSRFRDRASDTQYF.

CDR3 residues: CASSLGGVEQYF. For the CDR3, the DNA is TGTGCCAGCAGTTTAGGGGGGGTCGAGCAGTACTTC. V and J are TRBV28 and TRBJ2-7, with 7 nucleotides matching TRBD2. The CDR3 totals 12 residues. The V gene end was trimmed by 2 bases and the J gene end by 6 bases; junction bases not matched to a gene: 1. Germline-derived CDR1 and CDR2 are MDHEN and SYDVKM. The complete variable domain, with remaining parts taken from reference TRBV28 and TRBJ2-7, reads DVKVTQSSRYLVKRTGEKVFLECVQDMDHENMFWYRQDPGLGLRLIYFSYDVKMKEKGDIPEGYSVSREKKERFSLILESASTNQTSMYLCASSLGGVEQYFGPGTRLTVT.

The rearrangement joins TRBV30 to TRBJ1-2, with 8 bases matching TRBD1. The J segment lost 8 bases and the V segment lost 2 bases, leaving 13 bases of the junction unmatched. Germline CDR1 is GTSNPN and CDR2 is SVGIG (reference sequence). This CDR3 contains 15 residues. The CDR3: CAWSPGAGGMEGYTF. The CDR3 nucleotides are TGTGCCTGGAGTCCAGGGGCAGGGGGCATGGAGGGCTACACCTTC.

The CDR3 reads CASSSLQGAGYQPQHF. For the CDR3, the DNA is TGTGCCAGTAGTTCCCTCCAGGGGGCAGGTTATCAGCCCCAGCATTTT. The chain has TRBV19 and TRBJ1-5; 8 nucleotides agree with TRBD1. This CDR3 has 16 residues. V lost 5 bases, J lost 5 bases, and 11 bases stayed unmatched. Germline V gene data show CDR1 as LNHDA and CDR2 as SQIVND (reference sequence). The whole variable domain, remainder taken from reference TRBV19 and TRBJ1-5, is DGGITQSPKYLFRKEGQNVTLSCEQNLNHDAMYWYRQDPGQGLRLIYYSQIVNDFQKGDIAEGYSVSREKKESFPLTVTSAQKNPTAFYLCASSSLQGAGYQPQHFGDGTRLSIL.

V is TRBV29-1 and J is TRBJ1-1; 7 bases agree with TRBD1. There are 14 residues in the CDR3. With 7 bases clipped from V and 4 bases from J, the junction kept 12 bases outside the gene matches. Germline V CDR1 and CDR2: SQVTM, ANQGSEA. The CDR3 DNA reads as TGCAGCGCTACACGAGGGGGCGCGGGCACTGAAGCTTTCTTT. Translation gives CSATRGGAGTEAFF.

V usage is TRBV19 and J usage is TRBJ1-1; D gene ambiguous. CDR1 is LNHDA and CDR2 is SQIVND in the germline V gene (reference sequence). The CDR3 runs 14 residues. V lost 7 bases and J 0 bases, leaving 12 bases between the germline ends. CDR3 region: CASNIGSMNTEAFF. Written as DNA, the CDR3 is TGTGCCAGTAACATTGGAAGCATGAACACTGAAGCTTTCTTT.

The CDR3 nucleotides are TGTGCCAGTACTCCCGTGGTCGGTGAAAAACTGTTTTTT. It is translated as CASTPVVGEKLFF. This sequence joins TRBV19 and TRBJ1-4; D is undetermined. V shed 7 bases and J shed 7 bases, with 13 bases lying between them. Germline-derived CDR1 and CDR2 are LNHDA and SQIVND (reference sequence). This CDR3 has 13 residues. Complete variable domain (other parts from reference TRBV19 and TRBJ1-4): DGGITQSPKYLFRKEGQNVTLSCEQNLNHDAMYWYRQDPGQGLRLIYYSQIVNDFQKGDIAEGYSVSREKKESFPLTVTSAQKNPTAFYLCASTPVVGEKLFFGSGTQLSVL.

This chain connects TRBV6-6 to TRBJ2-7; no definite D call. CDR1 is MNHNY, CDR2 SVGAGI, per germline (reference sequence). Trimming removed 0 bases from V and 5 bases from J, with 8 bases in between. CDR3 length equals 13 residues. CDR3 region: CASSYSDLDEQYF. The CDR3 coding sequence is TGTGCCAGCAGTTACTCGGATCTAGACGAGCAGTACTTC.

The chain carries TRBV27 and TRBJ2-7; no firm D call. This CDR3 comprises 13 residues. The germline V and J ends were trimmed by 5 bases and 0 bases, with 8 bases remaining between them. Per the germline V gene, CDR1 is MNHEY and CDR2 is SMNVEV (reference sequence). The CDR3 is CASSAALSYEQYF. The CDR3 bases are TGTGCCAGCAGTGCAGCTCTCTCCTACGAGCAGTACTTC.

The chain carries TRBV28 and TRBJ2-7; no clear D gene. Germline V gene data show CDR1 as MDHEN and CDR2 as SYDVKM. This CDR3 has 14 amino acids. V shed 5 bases and J shed 2 bases, with 13 bases lying between them. The CDR3: CASSPPDRAYEQYF. Here the CDR3 DNA reads TGTGCCAGCAGTCCCCCGGACCGAGCCTACGAGCAGTACTTC.

This chain joins TRBV19 and TRBJ1-1; 9 positions match TRBD1. This CDR3 comprises 16 residues. V shed 5 bases, J shed 1 base, and the junction held 8 bases outside the gene matches. The germline gives CDR1 LNHDA, CDR2 SQIVND (reference sequence). The CDR3 bases are TGTGCCAGTAGTTCCCTACCGGGACAGGGGAACACTGAAGCTTTCTTT. Residues: CASSSLPGQGNTEAFF.

The chain joins TRBV11-3 to TRBJ2-1; maybe TRBD1 (5 bases). The V gene lost 0 bases and the J gene lost 6 bases, with 18 bases spanning the gap. Germline V gene data show CDR1 as SGHNT and CDR2 as YENEEA. This CDR3 has 17 amino acids. The CDR3 region is CASSLDGAARQGNEQFF. The CDR3 nucleotides read TGTGCCAGCAGCTTAGATGGGGCAGCGCGTCAGGGCAATGAGCAGTTCTTC.

A word on this clone: One end of the junction is discordant with germline, which a read error may explain. Different DNA sequences within this sample yield the same CDR3. The V gene is TRBV9, the J gene TRBJ2-3, with TRBD2 identical over 11 bases. Germline V CDR1 and CDR2: SGDLS, YYNGEE. This CDR3 contains 18 residues. DNA for the CDR3: TGCGCCAGCAGCGACCAGGGGGCTAGCGGGGGGAGAGCAGATACGCAGTATTTT. Amino acids: CASSDQGASGGRADTQYF.

This chain joins TRBV2 and TRBJ1-1; unclear D gene. V was cut by 4 bases and J by 5 bases, with 14 bases left in between. The CDR3 extends over 14 amino acids. Germline V lookup: CDR1 SNHLY, CDR2 FYNNEI. Here the CDR3 reads CASSVDGLRTEAFF. The CDR3 nucleotides are TGTGCCAGCAGTGTCGACGGGCTGAGAACTGAAGCTTTCTTT.

This clone was seen only once. V usage is TRBV6-6 and J usage is TRBJ2-7; D might be TRBD2 (6 bases). The ends were cut back, 0 bases at V and 2 bases at J, with 14 bases in the middle. This CDR3 region has 16 residues. Germline CDR1 MNHNY, CDR2 SVGAGI (reference sequence). CDR3 coding DNA: TGTGCCAGCAGTTACTCCGGGAGAGGGAGTACCTACGAGCAGTACTTC. Translated: CASSYSGRGSTYEQYF.